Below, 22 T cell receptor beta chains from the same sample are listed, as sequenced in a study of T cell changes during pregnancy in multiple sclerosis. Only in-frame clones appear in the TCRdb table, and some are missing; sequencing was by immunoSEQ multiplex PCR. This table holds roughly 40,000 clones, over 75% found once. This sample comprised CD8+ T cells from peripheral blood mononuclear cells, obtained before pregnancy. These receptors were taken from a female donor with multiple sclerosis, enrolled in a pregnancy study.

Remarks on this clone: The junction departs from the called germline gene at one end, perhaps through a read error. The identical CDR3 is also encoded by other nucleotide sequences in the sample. Written as DNA, the CDR3 is TGTGCCAGCAGCTGGGAGGACAGGGAGTTTGGCTATGGCTACACCTTC. Its translation is CASSWEDREFGYGYTF. The genes are TRBV5-1 and TRBJ1-2; TRBD1 matches at 8 bases. Germline loops: CDR1 SGHRS, CDR2 YFSETQ. The CDR3 is made up of 16 amino acids. Complete variable domain (other parts from reference TRBV5-1 and TRBJ1-2): KAGVTQTPRYLIKTRGQQVTLSCSPISGHRSVSWYQQTPGQGLQFLFEYFSETQRNKGNFPGRFSGRQFSNSRSEMNVSTLELGDSALYLCASSWEDREFGYGYTFGSGTRLTVV.

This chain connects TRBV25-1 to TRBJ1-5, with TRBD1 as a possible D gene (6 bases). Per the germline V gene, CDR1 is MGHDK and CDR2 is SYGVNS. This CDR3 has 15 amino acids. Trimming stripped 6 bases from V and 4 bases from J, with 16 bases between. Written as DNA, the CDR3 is TGTGCCAGCAGCGCTCGGGGGGCAGGGAATCAGCCCCAGCATTTT. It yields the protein CASSARGAGNQPQHF.

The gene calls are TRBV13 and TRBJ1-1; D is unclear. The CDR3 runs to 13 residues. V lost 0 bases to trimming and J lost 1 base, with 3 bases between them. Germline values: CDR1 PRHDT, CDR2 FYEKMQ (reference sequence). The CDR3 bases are TGTGCCAGCAGCTTAGGTCAGAACACTGAAGCTTTCTTT. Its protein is CASSLGQNTEAFF.

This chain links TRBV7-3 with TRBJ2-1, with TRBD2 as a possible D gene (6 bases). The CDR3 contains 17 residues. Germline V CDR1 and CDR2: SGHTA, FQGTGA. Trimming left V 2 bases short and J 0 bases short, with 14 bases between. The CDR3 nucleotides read TGTGCCAGCAGCTTACGCGGTTGGCGGGACTCCTACAATGAGCAGTTCTTC. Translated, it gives CASSLRGWRDSYNEQFF.

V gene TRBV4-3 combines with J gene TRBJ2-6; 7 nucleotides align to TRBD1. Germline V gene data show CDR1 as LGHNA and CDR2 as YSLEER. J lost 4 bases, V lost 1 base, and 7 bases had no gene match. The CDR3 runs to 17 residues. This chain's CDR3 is CASSQGQGFLGANVLTF. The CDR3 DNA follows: TGCGCCAGCAGCCAAGGACAGGGCTTCCTCGGGGCCAACGTCCTGACTTTC.

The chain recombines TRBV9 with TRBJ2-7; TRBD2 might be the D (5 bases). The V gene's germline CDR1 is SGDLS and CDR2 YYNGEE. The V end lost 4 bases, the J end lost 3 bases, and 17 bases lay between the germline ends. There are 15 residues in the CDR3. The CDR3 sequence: CASSLPEGTIYEQYF. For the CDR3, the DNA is TGTGCCAGCAGCTTGCCAGAGGGTACTATCTACGAGCAGTACTTC.

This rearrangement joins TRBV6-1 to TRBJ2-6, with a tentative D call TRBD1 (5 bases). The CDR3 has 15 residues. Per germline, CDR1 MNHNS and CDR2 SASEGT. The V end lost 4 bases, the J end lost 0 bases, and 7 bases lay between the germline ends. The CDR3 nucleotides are TGTGCCAGCAGTGCCAGGGCCTCTGGGGCCAACGTCCTGACTTTC. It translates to CASSARASGANVLTF.

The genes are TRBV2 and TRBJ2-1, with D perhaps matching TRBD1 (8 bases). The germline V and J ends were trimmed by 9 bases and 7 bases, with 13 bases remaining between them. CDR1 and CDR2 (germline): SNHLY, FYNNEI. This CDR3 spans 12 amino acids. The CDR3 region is CASGQGLNEQFF. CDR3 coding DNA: TGTGCCAGTGGACAGGGACTAAATGAGCAGTTCTTC.

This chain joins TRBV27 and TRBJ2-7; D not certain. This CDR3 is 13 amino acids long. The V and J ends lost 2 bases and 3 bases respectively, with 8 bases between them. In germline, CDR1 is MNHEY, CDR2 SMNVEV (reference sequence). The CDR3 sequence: CASSLTSRYEQYF. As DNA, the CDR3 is TGTGCCAGCAGTTTAACGAGTCGCTACGAGCAGTACTTC.

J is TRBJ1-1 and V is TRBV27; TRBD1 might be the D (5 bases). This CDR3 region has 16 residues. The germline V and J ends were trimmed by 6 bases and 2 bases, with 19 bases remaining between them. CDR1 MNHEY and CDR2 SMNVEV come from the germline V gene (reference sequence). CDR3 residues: CASSSRYETENTEAFF. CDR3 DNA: TGTGCCAGCAGCTCCAGATACGAGACAGAAAACACTGAAGCTTTCTTT.

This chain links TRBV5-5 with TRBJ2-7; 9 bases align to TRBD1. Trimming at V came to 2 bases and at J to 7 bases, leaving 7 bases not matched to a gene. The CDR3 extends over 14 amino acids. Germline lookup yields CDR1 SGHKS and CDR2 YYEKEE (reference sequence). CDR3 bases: TGTGCCAGCAGCTTTCTCACAGGGGGCGCGGAGCAGTACTTC. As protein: CASSFLTGGAEQYF.

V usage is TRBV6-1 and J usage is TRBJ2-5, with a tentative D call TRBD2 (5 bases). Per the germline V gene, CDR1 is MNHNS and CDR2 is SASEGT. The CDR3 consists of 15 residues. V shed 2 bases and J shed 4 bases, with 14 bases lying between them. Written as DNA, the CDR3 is TGTGCCAGCAGTGAAAAGGACTTCCGTTTAGAGACCCAGTACTTC. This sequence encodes CASSEKDFRLETQYF.

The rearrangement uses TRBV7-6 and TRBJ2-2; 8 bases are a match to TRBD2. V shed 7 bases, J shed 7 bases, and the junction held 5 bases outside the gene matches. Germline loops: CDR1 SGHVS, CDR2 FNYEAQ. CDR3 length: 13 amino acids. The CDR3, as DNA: TGTGCCAGCATCCCGGGAGGGGGCGGGGAGCTGTTTTTT. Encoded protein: CASIPGGGGELFF.

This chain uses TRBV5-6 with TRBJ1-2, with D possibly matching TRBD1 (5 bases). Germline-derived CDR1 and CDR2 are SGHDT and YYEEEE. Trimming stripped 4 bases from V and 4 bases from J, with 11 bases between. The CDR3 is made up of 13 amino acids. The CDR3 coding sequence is TGTGCCAGCAGCGGAGGGGTCTTCTATGGCTACACCTTC. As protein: CASSGGVFYGYTF.

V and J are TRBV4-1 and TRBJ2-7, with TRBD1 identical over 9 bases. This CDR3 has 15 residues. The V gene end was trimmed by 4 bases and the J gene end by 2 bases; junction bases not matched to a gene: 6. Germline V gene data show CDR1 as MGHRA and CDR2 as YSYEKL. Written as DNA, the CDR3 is TGCGCCAGCAGCCCCCGGGACAGGGACCCCTACGAGCAGTACTTC. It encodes CASSPRDRDPYEQYF.

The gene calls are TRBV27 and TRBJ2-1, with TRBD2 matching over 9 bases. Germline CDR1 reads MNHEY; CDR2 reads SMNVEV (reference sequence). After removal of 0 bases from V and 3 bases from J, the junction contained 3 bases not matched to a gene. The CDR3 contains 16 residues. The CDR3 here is CASSLSRAGGYNEQFF. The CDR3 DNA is TGTGCCAGCAGTTTATCGAGAGCGGGAGGCTACAATGAGCAGTTCTTC.

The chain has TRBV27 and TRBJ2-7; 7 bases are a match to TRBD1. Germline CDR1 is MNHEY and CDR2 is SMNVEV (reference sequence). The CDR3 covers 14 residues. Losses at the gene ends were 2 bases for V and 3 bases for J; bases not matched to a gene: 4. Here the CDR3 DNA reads TGTGCCAGCAGTTTAACGGGACAGAACTACGAGCAGTACTTC. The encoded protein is CASSLTGQNYEQYF.

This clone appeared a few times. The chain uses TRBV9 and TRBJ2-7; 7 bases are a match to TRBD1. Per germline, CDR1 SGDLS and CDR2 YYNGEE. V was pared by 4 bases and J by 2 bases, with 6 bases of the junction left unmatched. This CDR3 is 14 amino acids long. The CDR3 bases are TGTGCCAGCAGCTACAGGGACAGCACCTACGAGCAGTACTTC. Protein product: CASSYRDSTYEQYF.

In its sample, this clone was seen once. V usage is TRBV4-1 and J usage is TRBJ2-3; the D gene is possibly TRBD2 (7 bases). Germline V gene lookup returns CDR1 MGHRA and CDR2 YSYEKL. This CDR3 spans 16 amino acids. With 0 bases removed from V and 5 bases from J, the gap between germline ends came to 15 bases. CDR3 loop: CASSQEGAGVEDTQYF. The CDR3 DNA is TGCGCCAGCAGCCAAGAGGGGGCGGGAGTTGAAGATACGCAGTATTTT.

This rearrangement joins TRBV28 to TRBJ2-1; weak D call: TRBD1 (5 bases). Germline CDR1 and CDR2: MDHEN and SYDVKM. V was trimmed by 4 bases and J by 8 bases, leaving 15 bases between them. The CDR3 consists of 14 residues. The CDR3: CASSSLQGSDEQFF. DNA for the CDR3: TGTGCCAGCAGTTCCCTCCAGGGATCCGATGAGCAGTTCTTC.

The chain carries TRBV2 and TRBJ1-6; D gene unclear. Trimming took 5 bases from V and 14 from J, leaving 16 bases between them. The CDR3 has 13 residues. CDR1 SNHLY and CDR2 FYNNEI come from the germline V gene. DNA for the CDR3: TGTGCCAGCAGTCTTGGCCGGGAAGTGGCCCTCCACTTT. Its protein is CASSLGREVALHF.

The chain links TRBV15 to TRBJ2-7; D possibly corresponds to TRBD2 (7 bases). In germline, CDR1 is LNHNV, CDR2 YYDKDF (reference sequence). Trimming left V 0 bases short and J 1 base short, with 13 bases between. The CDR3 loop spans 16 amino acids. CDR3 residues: CATSRDWRGGSYEQYF. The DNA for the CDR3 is TGTGCCACCAGCAGAGATTGGAGGGGGGGGTCCTACGAGCAGTACTTC.